This T cell receptor beta chain was profiled in a study of blood T cell repertoires in COVID-19. Germline V gives CDR1 SNHLY, CDR2 FYNNEI. The CDR3 loop spans 12 amino acids. This clone was found once. A read error may account for a junction end that differs from germline. TCRdb's copy holds only in-frame clones and misses some; the assay was immunoSEQ multiplex PCR. The sample has 450,000 to 500,000 clones; roughly 90% are singletons. The chain couples TRBV2 to TRBJ2-7; TRBD2 is a possible D gene (7 bases). The sequencing input was PBMCs or T cells enriched from blood (not recorded which). The sequence derives from a woman aged 18-30 years who had recovered from COVID-19. The chain's CDR3 is CASSEGGDEQYF. The CDR3 DNA sequence: TGTGCCAGCAGCGAAGGGGGGGACGAGCAGTACTTC.